The rows below give T cell receptor beta chains drawn from one sample of a study of shared T cell receptors in the human thymus. Produced via immunoSEQ multiplex PCR; TCRdb's table is partial and in-frame only. Of hundreds of thousands of clones listed, over 75% were seen once; the top ten hold about 0.0094%. These same records also appear under a second study, on human thymus T cells.

Sequencing input: thymocytes. These receptors were collected from a boy in the first two years of life with a congenital heart defect. The CDR3 runs from the conserved cysteine through the conserved F or W. A D gene is named only where the DNA matches it firmly. Size is omitted from some rows. Given values are once, few, many or a class for expanded clones.

TRBJ2-7 | 13 | - | TRBV15 | - | TGTGCCACCAGCAGAGACAGGTCGTACGAGCAGTACTTC | CATSRDRSYEQYF
TRBJ2-7 | 15 | TRBD1 | TRBV2 | - | TGTGCCAGCAGTGCAGACGGACAGGGGGCCTACGAGCAGTACTTC | CASSADGQGAYEQYF
TRBJ2-6 | 17 | - | TRBV4-1 | - | TGCGCCAGCAGCCATAAACCTGAGAACTCTGGGGCCAACGTCCTGACTTTC | CASSHKPENSGANVLTF
TRBJ2-1 | 16 | TRBD2 | TRBV6-6 | - | TGTGCCAGCAGTTACTTCCCGGGACTAGCGGTCTGTGAGCAGTTCTTC | CASSYFPGLAVCEQFF
TRBJ2-5 | 15 | TRBD2 | TRBV30 | - | TGTGCCTGGAGTGTACTAGCGGGTACTCAAGAGACCCAGTACTTC | CAWSVLAGTQETQYF
TRBJ1-4 | 16 | TRBD1 | TRBV7-2 | - | TGTGCCAGCAGCTTAGTCGAGACAGGGAGGAATGAAAAACTGTTTTTT | CASSLVETGRNEKLFF
TRBJ1-2 | 16 | TRBD1 | TRBV19 | - | TGTGCCAGTAGTATAGACAGGACAGGGAGGGCGTATGGCTACACCTTC | CASSIDRTGRAYGYTF
TRBJ2-1 | 14 | TRBD2 | TRBV27 | - | TGTGCCAGCACGGGACTAGCGGGGAACAATGAGCAGTTCTTC | CASTGLAGNNEQFF
TRBJ2-1 | 22 | TRBD2 | TRBV4-1 | - | TGCGCCAGCAGCCCGGAATCGGTGTTCGGGCTAGCGGGGAGTGAGCGGCGCAATGAGCAGTTCTTC | CASSPESVFGLAGSERRNEQFF
TRBJ2-3 | 15 | TRBD2 | TRBV4-2 | - | TGTGCCAGCAGCCAAGACAGTAGCGGGGGGGATACGCAGTATTTT | CASSQDSSGGDTQYF
TRBJ1-1 | 14 | - | TRBV18 | once | TGTGCCAGCTCACCACGTGGGCTGAACACTGAAGCTTTCTTT | CASSPRGLNTEAFF
TRBJ1-3 | 16 | - | TRBV28 | - | TGTGCCAGCAGTTTATCGGGACTGATTACTGGAAACACCATATATTTT | CASSLSGLITGNTIYF
TRBJ2-2 | 12 | - | TRBV30 | - | TGTGCCTGGAGTGCAGGGACCGGGGAGCTGTTTTTT | CAWSAGTGELFF
TRBJ2-7 | 12 | - | TRBV5-6 | - | TGTGCCAGCAGCTTCAGGGCCTACGAGCAGTACTTC | CASSFRAYEQYF
TRBJ2-2 | 17 | TRBD2 | TRBV5-1 | - | TGCGCCAGCAGCCCCGGACTAGCGGGGAGGTCTGAGGGGGAGCTGTTTTTT | CASSPGLAGRSEGELFF
TRBJ2-1 | 15 | TRBD1 | TRBV7-8 | few | TGTGCCAGCAGCCCTCGGACAGGGTCCTACAATGAGCAGTTCTTC | CASSPRTGSYNEQFF
TRBJ1-2 | 13 | - | TRBV6-1 | - | TGTGCCAGCAGCAAGAACCAGGGAAGGAGCTACACCTTC | CASSKNQGRSYTF
TRBJ1-5 | 15 | TRBD1 | TRBV4-1 | - | TGCGCCAGCAGCCGGGACAGGGTGATCAATCAGCCCCAGCATTTT | CASSRDRVINQPQHF
TRBJ1-6 | 15 | TRBD1 | TRBV4-1 | - | TGCGCCAGCAGCCAAGACAGGGGGCGCTCCTCACCCCTCCACTTT | CASSQDRGRSSPLHF
TRBJ1-2 | 16 | TRBD1 | TRBV5-5 | - | TGTGCCAGCAGCTGGGGTTATGGGACAGGGAATTGTGGCTACACCTTC | CASSWGYGTGNCGYTF
TRBJ2-7 | 16 | TRBD2 | TRBV4-1 | - | TGCGCCAGCAGCCAGGACCCCGGGACTAGCATCTACGAGCAGTACTTC | CASSQDPGTSIYEQYF
TRBJ1-1 | 15 | TRBD1 | TRBV9 | - | TGTGCCAGCAGCGTAGGGGACAGGGCGTCCACTGAAGCTTTCTTT | CASSVGDRASTEAFF
TRBJ1-4 | 17 | TRBD1 | TRBV7-9 | - | TGTGCCAGCAGCCGATACGACAGGGATTGGAGTGGCGAAAAACTGTTTTTT | CASSRYDRDWSGEKLFF
TRBJ1-1 | 21 | - | TRBV14 | - | TGTGCCAGCAGTCCGTTACCCCAACCTCAGGGGAATGGCCGACAGAACACTGAAGCTTTCTTT | CASSPLPQPQGNGRQNTEAFF
TRBJ1-2 | 13 | TRBD1 | TRBV28 | - | TGTGCCAGCAGTTTGAGCCGTACAGGGGATAGCACCTTC | CASSLSRTGDSTF
TRBJ1-2 | 14 | - | TRBV28 | - | TGTGCCAGCAGTTGGGGGGATGAGCCCTATGGCTACACCTTC | CASSWGDEPYGYTF
TRBJ2-1 | 14 | - | TRBV5-4 | - | TGTGCCAGCAGGAAAAAGGGAGCAAACAATGAGCAGTTCTTC | CASRKKGANNEQFF
TRBJ2-7 | 12 | - | TRBV6-5 | - | TGTGCCAGCAGTGGACAGCGAAACGAGCAGTACTTC | CASSGQRNEQYF
TRBJ1-1 | 16 | TRBD1 | TRBV7-6 | once | TGTGCCAGCAGCCCATTCCGGGACAGGGGGAGGACTGAAGCTTTCTTT | CASSPFRDRGRTEAFF
TRBJ2-3 | 15 | TRBD2 | TRBV29-1 | - | TGCAGCGTTCTAGCGGGAGGGCCTTACACAGATACGCAGTATTTT | CSVLAGGPYTDTQYF
TRBJ2-7 | 15 | - | TRBV28 | - | TGTGCCAGCAGTTTAGGGGGGATCGGCTCCTACGAGCAGTACTTC | CASSLGGIGSYEQYF
TRBJ2-7 | 15 | - | TRBV4-1 | - | TGCGCCAGCAGCCAAGGACCGGGACTCAGGGAACAGCAGTACTTC | CASSQGPGLREQQYF
TRBJ1-5 | 14 | - | TRBV6-1 | - | TGTGCCAGCAGTGGACAGAATAGCAATCAGCCCCAGCATTTT | CASSGQNSNQPQHF